Listed below are T cell receptor beta chains from one sample, sequenced in a study of CD8+ T cells in alopecia areata. Assay: immunoSEQ multiplex PCR; the TCRdb copy retains only in-frame clones and omits some. In the table there are more than 150,000 clones, 40% to 55% of which are singletons. Specimen: CD8+ T cells sorted from blood, collected between weeks 51 and 54, from a patient treated with tofacitinib. Receptor source: a human donor with alopecia areata. Both conserved end residues are part of each CDR3. Each record gives: CDR3 protein, CDR3 DNA, clone size, J gene, V gene, D gene. The D gene is left open where the match is weak. Only some rows state a clone size, as once, few, many or a class for expanded clones.

CDR3aa: CASSSDRGPYEQYF
CDR3nt: TGTGCCAGCAGTTCCGACAGGGGCCCCTACGAGCAGTACTTC
abundance: .
j_gene: TRBJ2-7
v_gene: TRBV27
d_gene: TRBD1

CDR3aa: CASSVGEGVIYEQYF
CDR3nt: TGTGCCAGCAGCGTAGGAGAGGGGGTCATCTACGAGCAGTACTTC
abundance: .
j_gene: TRBJ2-7
v_gene: TRBV9
d_gene: .

CDR3aa: CASSVAHPNTGELFF
CDR3nt: TGTGCCAGCAGCGTAGCACACCCGAACACCGGGGAGCTGTTTTTT
abundance: few
j_gene: TRBJ2-2
v_gene: TRBV9
d_gene: .

CDR3aa: CSARDRDSYEQYF
CDR3nt: TGCAGCGCCAGGGACAGGGACTCCTACGAGCAGTACTTC
abundance: few
j_gene: TRBJ2-7
v_gene: TRBV29-1
d_gene: TRBD1

CDR3aa: CAWSYDRGEQFF
CDR3nt: TGTGCCTGGAGTTACGACAGGGGAGAGCAGTTCTTC
abundance: few
j_gene: TRBJ2-1
v_gene: TRBV30
d_gene: TRBD1

CDR3aa: CASSPAKGRSAEAFF
CDR3nt: TGTGCCAGCAGCCCTGCCAAGGGCCGATCGGCTGAAGCTTTCTTT
abundance: .
j_gene: TRBJ1-1
v_gene: TRBV14
d_gene: .

CDR3aa: CASSSSWNEQFF
CDR3nt: TGTGCCAGCAGCAGTTCCTGGAATGAGCAGTTCTTC
abundance: many
j_gene: TRBJ2-1
v_gene: TRBV11-2
d_gene: .

CDR3aa: CATSPGTGVEKLFF
CDR3nt: TGTGCCACCTCTCCCGGGACAGGGGTTGAAAAACTGTTTTTT
abundance: .
j_gene: TRBJ1-4
v_gene: TRBV6-5
d_gene: TRBD1

CDR3aa: CASSFRTSGGAYNEQFF
CDR3nt: TGCGCCAGCAGCTTCAGGACTAGCGGGGGGGCGTACAATGAGCAGTTCTTC
abundance: once
j_gene: TRBJ2-1
v_gene: TRBV5-1
d_gene: TRBD2

CDR3aa: CASSQAGGLAAGELFF
CDR3nt: TGCGCCAGCAGCCAAGCGGGGGGGCTCGCCGCCGGGGAGCTGTTTTTT
abundance: .
j_gene: TRBJ2-2
v_gene: TRBV4-1
d_gene: TRBD2

CDR3aa: CASSRGLAATDTQYF
CDR3nt: TGTGCCAGCAGTCGGGGGCTAGCGGCCACAGATACGCAGTATTTT
abundance: .
j_gene: TRBJ2-3
v_gene: TRBV6-1
d_gene: .

CDR3aa: CAVLTAYYNEQFF
CDR3nt: TGTGCCGTGCTGACCGCATACTACAATGAGCAGTTCTTC
abundance: .
j_gene: TRBJ2-1
v_gene: TRBV2
d_gene: .

CDR3aa: CAIRASGGGHNNEQFF
CDR3nt: TGTGCCATCAGGGCCTCGGGCGGGGGGCATAACAATGAGCAGTTCTTC
abundance: .
j_gene: TRBJ2-1
v_gene: TRBV10-3
d_gene: TRBD2

CDR3aa: CASSLGVPSGGATETQYF
CDR3nt: TGTGCCAGCAGCTTAGGAGTACCTAGCGGGGGGGCTACTGAGACCCAGTACTTC
abundance: .
j_gene: TRBJ2-5
v_gene: TRBV7-6
d_gene: TRBD2

CDR3aa: CASSLGQVYFF
CDR3nt: TGTGCCAGCAGCTTGGGGCAGGTTTATTTCTTT
abundance: once
j_gene: TRBJ1-1
v_gene: TRBV5-4
d_gene: .

CDR3aa: CASSMTGAYEQYF
CDR3nt: TGTGCCAGTAGTATGACAGGGGCCTACGAGCAGTACTTC
abundance: .
j_gene: TRBJ2-7
v_gene: TRBV19
d_gene: TRBD1

CDR3aa: CSVGAGGPNEQFF
CDR3nt: TGCAGCGTTGGGGCGGGGGGACCCAATGAGCAGTTCTTC
abundance: few
j_gene: TRBJ2-1
v_gene: TRBV29-1
d_gene: TRBD2

CDR3aa: CASSAPTGYSSYNEQFF
CDR3nt: TGTGCCAGCAGCGCGCCAACAGGTTACTCCTCCTACAATGAGCAGTTCTTC
abundance: few
j_gene: TRBJ2-1
v_gene: TRBV7-9
d_gene: .

CDR3aa: CASSLYRAGNTEAFF
CDR3nt: TGTGCCAGCAGCTTATACAGGGCCGGGAACACTGAAGCTTTCTTT
abundance: .
j_gene: TRBJ1-1
v_gene: TRBV7-3
d_gene: .

CDR3aa: CASSVGGITEAFF
CDR3nt: TGTGCCAGCAGCGTAGGTGGGATTACTGAAGCTTTCTTT
abundance: .
j_gene: TRBJ1-1
v_gene: TRBV9
d_gene: .

CDR3aa: CASTGRARYGYTF
CDR3nt: TGTGCCAGCACGGGAAGGGCGAGATATGGCTACACCTTC
abundance: .
j_gene: TRBJ1-2
v_gene: TRBV7-8
d_gene: .

CDR3aa: CSVQNWDRDTYEQYF
CDR3nt: TGCAGCGTCCAAAACTGGGACAGGGACACCTACGAGCAGTACTTC
abundance: few
j_gene: TRBJ2-7
v_gene: TRBV29-1
d_gene: TRBD1

CDR3aa: CAWSVSAGIIAGDEKLFF
CDR3nt: TGTGCCTGGAGTGTATCGGCAGGGATAATTGCAGGGGATGAAAAACTGTTTTTT
abundance: .
j_gene: TRBJ1-4
v_gene: TRBV30
d_gene: .

CDR3aa: CASSKVGGEQYF
CDR3nt: TGTGCCAGCAGCAAAGTTGGTGGCGAGCAGTACTTC
abundance: .
j_gene: TRBJ2-7
v_gene: TRBV21-1
d_gene: .

CDR3aa: CATRRDRENTEAFF
CDR3nt: TGTGCCACCAGAAGGGACAGGGAGAACACTGAAGCTTTCTTT
abundance: .
j_gene: TRBJ1-1
v_gene: TRBV15
d_gene: TRBD1

CDR3aa: CASSLSAGGRTGELFF
CDR3nt: TGTGCCAGCAGTTTATCTGCGGGGGGGCGCACCGGGGAGCTGTTTTTT
abundance: few
j_gene: TRBJ2-2
v_gene: TRBV28
d_gene: TRBD2

CDR3aa: CASSKGTGGSNQPQHF
CDR3nt: TGTGCCAGCAGCAAGGGGACAGGGGGTAGCAATCAGCCCCAGCATTTT
abundance: .
j_gene: TRBJ1-5
v_gene: TRBV27
d_gene: TRBD1

CDR3aa: CASSRGTGYNEQFF
CDR3nt: TGTGCCAGTAGCCGAGGGACAGGCTACAATGAGCAGTTCTTC
abundance: .
j_gene: TRBJ2-1
v_gene: TRBV19
d_gene: TRBD1

CDR3aa: CSVERGRGRTDTQYF
CDR3nt: TGCAGCGTTGAAAGGGGGCGGGGGCGCACAGATACGCAGTATTTT
abundance: .
j_gene: TRBJ2-3
v_gene: TRBV29-1
d_gene: .

CDR3aa: CASSWQGPRGEQYF
CDR3nt: TGTGCCAGCAGTTGGCAGGGACCACGAGGCGAGCAGTACTTC
abundance: many
j_gene: TRBJ2-7
v_gene: TRBV27
d_gene: .